A single sample gave rise to the 31 T cell receptor beta chains below, sequenced in a study of blood T cell repertoires in COVID-19 (TCRdb year 2020). Library generation was performed with the immunoSEQ multiplex PCR assay. The table comes from immuneACCESS by way of TCRdb, which keeps in-frame sequences with V and J called. Part of the clones is missing from these tables; in studies checked, under half for an unresolved V gene and the rest for unknown reasons. The table for this sample lists some 150,000 clones; more than 65% of them were counted only once. Together, the top ten hold under 4.5% of the sample. The sequenced material came from peripheral blood. These receptors originate from a woman aged 60 to 75 with acute or convalescent COVID-19.

This clone has more than one count but fewer than ten. The J gene is TRBJ2-1, the V gene TRBV30; maybe TRBD2 (6 bases). In germline, CDR1 is GTSNPN, CDR2 SVGIG (reference sequence). V was cut by 0 bases and J by 8 bases, with 8 bases left in between. The CDR3 is made up of 12 amino acids. The CDR3 here is CAWSVPGDEQFF. The DNA for the CDR3 is TGTGCCTGGAGTGTACCGGGGGATGAGCAGTTCTTC. Supplemented by reference TRBV30 and TRBJ2-1, the full variable domain reads SQTIHQWPATLVQPVGSPLSLECTVEGTSNPNLYWYRQAAGRGLQLLFYSVGIGQISSEVPQNLSASRPQDRQFILSSKKLLLSDSGFYLCAWSVPGDEQFFGPGTRLTVL.

This chain connects TRBV5-5 to TRBJ2-5, with TRBD1 identical over 8 bases. V shed 1 base and J 5 bases; nucleotides not matched to a gene: 10. CDR3 length: 16 amino acids. CDR1 is SGHKS, CDR2 YYEKEE, per germline (reference sequence). The CDR3 reads CASSLFPQGAGETQYF. CDR3 sequence (DNA): TGTGCCAGCAGCTTGTTCCCGCAGGGGGCCGGGGAGACCCAGTACTTC.

This clone was recorded only once. V and J are TRBV12-5 and TRBJ1-2; D remains unclear. Germline loops: CDR1 LGHNT, CDR2 FRNRAP. The length of the CDR3 is 15 residues. Trimming cost V 6 bases and J 4 bases, with 18 bases left between them. The CDR3 DNA follows: TGTGCTAGTGGCCTGGTTCGGGTCGGAAGCTATGGCTACACCTTC. Protein: CASGLVRVGSYGYTF.

This sequence joins TRBV29-1 and TRBJ2-7, with TRBD2 matching 7 bases. Germline V gives CDR1 SQVTM, CDR2 ANQGSEA. V gave up 1 base and J gave up 0 bases; unmatched junction bases: 6. The CDR3 contains 15 residues. CDR3 protein: CSVEGASGASYEQYF. In DNA form, the CDR3 reads TGCAGCGTTGAAGGAGCCAGCGGGGCCTCCTACGAGCAGTACTTC.

V gene TRBV5-1 combines with J gene TRBJ2-1, with unresolved D. This CDR3 has 11 amino acids. The V gene's germline CDR1 is SGHRS and CDR2 YFSETQ. Trimming took off 0 bases at V and 9 bases at J, with 4 bases between the two ends. CDR3 in DNA: TGCGCCAGCAGCTTGGAGCGTGAGCAGTTCTTC. Amino acid sequence: CASSLEREQFF.

The chain is built from TRBV5-5 and TRBJ2-7; 8 bases agree with TRBD1. The CDR3 is made up of 14 amino acids. Germline V gene sequence: CDR1 SGHKS, CDR2 YYEKEE (reference sequence). The ends lost 2 bases at V and 5 bases at J; junction bases unmatched: 6. The CDR3 bases are TGTGCCAGCAGCTTTGGACAGGGTGGTGACGAGCAGTACTTC. Amino acid sequence: CASSFGQGGDEQYF. The full variable domain, completed using reference TRBV5-5 and TRBJ2-7, is DAGVTQSPTHLIKTRGQQVTLRCSPISGHKSVSWYQQVLGQGPQFIFQYYEKEERGRGNFPDRFSARQFPNYSSELNVNALLLGDSALYLCASSFGQGGDEQYFGPGTRLTVT.

This sequence joins TRBV6-5 and TRBJ1-2; TRBD1 matches at 10 bases. There are 16 residues in the CDR3. The V gene's germline CDR1 is MNHEY and CDR2 SVGAGI. The J segment lost 6 bases and the V segment lost 0 bases, leaving 7 bases of the junction unmatched. CDR3 in DNA: TGTGCCAGCAGTTACTCGATGGGACAGGGGATAGATGGCTACACCTTC. It encodes CASSYSMGQGIDGYTF.

Concerning this clone itself: The junction departs from the called germline gene at one end, perhaps through a read error. The chain combines TRBV6-4 with TRBJ1-3; perhaps TRBD1 as D (6 bases). In germline, CDR1 is MRHNA, CDR2 SNTAGT. CDR3 size: 11 residues. The CDR3 region is CASSEYQGKSF. CDR3 DNA: TGTGCCAGCAGTGAGTACCAGGGGAAGAGTTTT.

The V and J genes are TRBV2 and TRBJ2-7, with D possibly being TRBD1 (6 bases). V was trimmed by 8 bases and J by 6 bases, leaving 20 bases between them. The CDR3 length is 14 residues. From germline, CDR1 is SNHLY and CDR2 FYNNEI. The CDR3 loop reads CASGPLAGAIEQYF. CDR3 in DNA: TGTGCCAGCGGGCCCCTCGCAGGGGCGATCGAGCAGTACTTC.

The chain couples TRBV5-1 to TRBJ2-1; 9 nucleotides align to TRBD2. The CDR3 spans 16 residues. The V segment lost 0 bases and the J segment 7 bases; nucleotides outside the gene matches: 8. In germline, CDR1 is SGHRS, CDR2 YFSETQ. CDR3 DNA: TGCGCCAGCAGCTTGGCGACGACTAGCGGAAGAAATGAGCAGTTCTTC. Its translation: CASSLATTSGRNEQFF.

CDR3 loop: CASSSEGAYNEQFF. The DNA for the CDR3 is TGTGCCAGCAGCTCGGAAGGGGCCTACAATGAGCAGTTCTTC. This chain links TRBV5-4 with TRBJ2-1; D possibly corresponds to TRBD1 (5 bases). The germline gives CDR1 SGHNT, CDR2 YYREEE (reference sequence). Trimming pared 3 bases from V and 2 bases from J, leaving 9 bases between. The CDR3 has 14 residues.

The chain uses TRBV28 and TRBJ2-1, with 15 positions matching TRBD2. V shed 7 bases, J shed 13 bases, and the junction held 8 bases outside the gene matches. Germline CDR1 is MDHEN and CDR2 is SYDVKM. The CDR3 has 14 amino acids. CDR3 bases: TGTGCCAGCAACCCCGGACTAGCGGGAGGGCCACAGTTCTTC. Amino acids: CASNPGLAGGPQFF.

The chain combines TRBV7-9 with TRBJ2-5; 8 bases match TRBD1. From germline, CDR1 is SEHNR and CDR2 FQNEAQ (reference sequence). The trim removed 4 bases at V and 5 bases at J, leaving 6 bases unmatched. The CDR3 sequence is 14 residues long. The CDR3 region is CASSSRQGRETQYF. CDR3 DNA: TGTGCCAGCAGCTCCAGACAGGGGAGGGAGACCCAGTACTTC.

The sample holds a few counts of this clone. The chain combines TRBV12-3 or TRBV12-4 with TRBJ1-2; 7 bases are shared with TRBD1. This CDR3 has 13 amino acids. Trimming cost V 6 bases and J 4 bases; bases outside gene matches: 5. The CDR3 DNA is TGTGCCAGCAGACCGGACAGGTTCTATGGCTACACCTTC. As protein: CASRPDRFYGYTF.

This chain links TRBV9 with TRBJ1-3, with 8 bases that match TRBD1. This CDR3 has 16 amino acids. CDR1 and CDR2 (germline): SGDLS, YYNGEE. Trimming cost V 4 bases and J 4 bases; bases outside gene matches: 10. The CDR3 coding sequence is TGTGCCAGCAGCACACCCTGGGACAGGACGGGAAACACCATATATTTT. Encoded protein: CASSTPWDRTGNTIYF.

The chain combines TRBV18 with TRBJ1-2; 9 bases align to TRBD1. V lost 1 base to trimming and J lost 6 bases; unmatched junction nucleotides: 12. Germline values: CDR1 KGHSH, CDR2 LQKENI. This CDR3 spans 17 amino acids. DNA for the CDR3: TGTGCCAGCTCACCACTTCCTCCGGGACAGGGATGGGATGGCTACACCTTC. Translating gives CASSPLPPGQGWDGYTF.

This sequence joins TRBV6-6 and TRBJ1-1; D is ambiguous. The germline V and J ends were trimmed by 6 bases and 1 base, with 12 bases remaining between them. The CDR3 runs 14 residues. Germline V gene data show CDR1 as MNHNY and CDR2 as SVGAGI (reference sequence). The CDR3 protein is CASSKDSGNTEAFF. DNA of the CDR3: TGTGCCAGCAGCAAGGATTCAGGGAACACTGAAGCTTTCTTT.

The CDR3 DNA reads TGTGCCAGCAACAGGGATCAATACGAAAAACTGTTTTTT. This translates into CASNRDQYEKLFF. The chain links TRBV2 to TRBJ1-4; a possible D gene is TRBD1 (6 bases). CDR3 length: 13 residues. Germline-derived CDR1 and CDR2 are SNHLY and FYNNEI. Between the trimmed V and J ends, which lost 7 bases and 8 bases, there was a span of 14 bases. The whole variable domain, remainder taken from reference TRBV2 and TRBJ1-4, is EPEVTQTPSHQVTQMGQEVILRCVPISNHLYFYWYRQILGQKVEFLVSFYNNEISEKSEIFDDQFSVERPDGSNFTLKIRSTKLEDSAMYFCASNRDQYEKLFFGSGTQLSVL.

CDR3 sequence (DNA): TGTGCCAGCAGCCGTGGGGGCGCCTCCTACGAGCAGTACTTC. This codes for CASSRGGASYEQYF. This sequence joins TRBV28 and TRBJ2-7, with D possibly being TRBD1 (6 bases). The CDR3 length is 14 residues. Germline CDR1 MDHEN, CDR2 SYDVKM. V was pared by 6 bases and J by 0 bases, with 12 bases between.

The genes are TRBV6-5 and TRBJ2-7, with a possible D match to TRBD1 (5 bases). The length of the CDR3 is 14 residues. The germline V gene has CDR1 MNHEY and CDR2 SVGAGI. V lost 2 bases, J lost 2 bases, and 10 bases lay in between. The CDR3 sequence is CASSYVQGTYEQYF. The CDR3 DNA follows: TGTGCCAGCAGTTACGTGCAGGGAACCTACGAGCAGTACTTC.

The table lists this clone with a count of one. The chain links TRBV7-8 to TRBJ2-5, with 7 positions matching TRBD2. The CDR3 sequence is 16 residues long. Germline trimming cut 0 bases from V and 1 base from J; bases unmatched to any gene: 5. The germline gives CDR1 SGHVS, CDR2 FQNEAQ. This CDR3 reads CASSLAGAGPQETQYF. The CDR3, as DNA: TGTGCCAGCAGCTTAGCGGGAGCGGGACCCCAAGAGACCCAGTACTTC.

In this sample, this clone turned up a few times. The rearrangement links TRBV27 to TRBJ2-7; possibly TRBD2 for D (5 bases). V lost 3 bases, J lost 2 bases, and 11 bases lay in between. Germline-derived CDR1 and CDR2 are MNHEY and SMNVEV (reference sequence). This CDR3 has 14 residues. The CDR3 DNA sequence: TGTGCCAGCAGTTTCCGGGTCGGGACCTACGAGCAGTACTTC. Translated, it gives CASSFRVGTYEQYF.

The CDR3 sequence: CASSTTQGNTEAFF. The CDR3 coding sequence is TGCGCCAGCAGCACGACACAGGGAAATACTGAAGCTTTCTTT. This sequence joins TRBV5-1 and TRBJ1-1, with a weak D call TRBD1 (6 bases). The CDR3 extends over 14 amino acids. Germline lookup yields CDR1 SGHRS and CDR2 YFSETQ. Between the trimmed V and J ends, which lost 4 bases and 5 bases, there was a span of 15 bases.

The V gene is TRBV27, the J gene TRBJ2-2; 11 nucleotides align to TRBD2. Looked up from germline, CDR1 is MNHEY and CDR2 is SMNVEV (reference sequence). This CDR3 comprises 17 residues. V trimming: 4 bases; J trimming: 6 bases; junction bases outside the gene matches: 10. Here the CDR3 DNA reads TGTGCCAGCAGTTGGGGACTAGCGGAGTGGGGGTCCGGGGAGCTGTTTTTT. As protein: CASSWGLAEWGSGELFF.

The chain is built from TRBV6-6 and TRBJ2-7, with 7 bases fitting TRBD1. Germline trimming cut 5 bases from V and 2 bases from J; bases unmatched to any gene: 6. This CDR3 region has 14 residues. The germline V gene encodes CDR1 MNHNY and CDR2 SVGAGI (reference sequence). CDR3 DNA sequence: TGTGCCAGCAGTGGGTCTCAGGGGGCCTACGAGCAGTACTTC. This codes for CASSGSQGAYEQYF.

The chain uses TRBV28 and TRBJ2-2; D not resolved. The V end was cut by 4 bases, the J end by 4 bases, with 13 bases between. CDR1 MDHEN and CDR2 SYDVKM come from the germline V gene. The CDR3 loop spans 15 amino acids. The CDR3: CASSSSSPGTGELFF. In DNA, the CDR3 is TGTGCCAGCAGTTCCTCCAGCCCGGGCACCGGGGAGCTGTTTTTT.

This clone came up once. The genes are TRBV5-6 and TRBJ2-1; 10 positions match TRBD2. Unmatched junction bases numbered 1, after V lost 2 bases and J lost 14 bases. The CDR3 runs to 11 residues. Germline CDR1 and CDR2: SGHDT and YYEEEE. CDR3 sequence: CASSFLAGEFF. The CDR3 region has the DNA TGTGCCAGCAGCTTTCTAGCGGGAGAGTTCTTC. Looking up the rest from reference TRBV5-6 and TRBJ2-1 gives the full variable domain: DAGVTQSPTHLIKTRGQQVTLRCSPKSGHDTVSWYQQALGQGPQFIFQYYEEEERQRGNFPDRFSGHQFPNYSSELNVNALLLGDSALYLCASSFLAGEFFGPGTRLTVL.

The chain recombines TRBV4-1 with TRBJ1-4; 7 nucleotides match TRBD1. This CDR3 is 17 amino acids long. CDR1 is MGHRA and CDR2 is YSYEKL in the germline V gene. J gave up 7 bases and V 1 base, and 12 bases lay outside the gene matches. The CDR3 reads CASSQAGGTFVSEKLFF. The CDR3 nucleotides read TGCGCCAGCAGCCAAGCAGGGGGTACCTTTGTAAGTGAAAAACTGTTTTTT.

The J gene is TRBJ1-1, the V gene TRBV19; D perhaps matches TRBD1 (6 bases). This CDR3 is 13 amino acids long. From germline, CDR1 is LNHDA and CDR2 SQIVND (reference sequence). Trimming removed 7 bases from V and 1 base from J, with 10 bases in between. Here the CDR3 reads CASNRQENTEAFF. The CDR3 DNA follows: TGTGCCAGTAATAGACAGGAGAACACTGAAGCTTTCTTT.

The rearrangement uses TRBV12-5 and TRBJ1-2; D unresolved. Germline V lookup: CDR1 LGHNT, CDR2 FRNRAP. Trimming stripped 9 bases from V and 0 bases from J, with 8 bases between. The CDR3 covers 12 residues. The CDR3 DNA reads as TGTGCTAGCGCGTTCACTAACTATGGCTACACCTTC. Encoded protein: CASAFTNYGYTF.

This clone was seen a single time. The chain links TRBV7-8 to TRBJ2-3; 8 nucleotides match TRBD2. This CDR3 spans 16 amino acids. The V segment lost 1 base and the J segment 7 bases; nucleotides outside the gene matches: 10. In germline, CDR1 is SGHVS, CDR2 FQNEAQ. This CDR3 reads CASSLVVAGPKNTQYF. CDR3 bases: TGTGCCAGCAGCTTAGTGGTAGCGGGACCGAAAAATACGCAGTATTTT.